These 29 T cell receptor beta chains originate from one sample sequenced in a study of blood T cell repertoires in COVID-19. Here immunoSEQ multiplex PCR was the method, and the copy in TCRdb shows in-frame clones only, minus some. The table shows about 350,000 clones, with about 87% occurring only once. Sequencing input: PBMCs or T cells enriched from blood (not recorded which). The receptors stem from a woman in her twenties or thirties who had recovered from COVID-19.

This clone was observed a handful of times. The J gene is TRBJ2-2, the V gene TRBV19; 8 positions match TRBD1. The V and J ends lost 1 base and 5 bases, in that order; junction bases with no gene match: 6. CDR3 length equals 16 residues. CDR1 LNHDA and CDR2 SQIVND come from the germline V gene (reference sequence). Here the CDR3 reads CASSIVSGGATGELFF. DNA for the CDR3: TGTGCCAGTAGTATAGTCTCAGGGGGCGCGACCGGGGAGCTGTTTTTT.

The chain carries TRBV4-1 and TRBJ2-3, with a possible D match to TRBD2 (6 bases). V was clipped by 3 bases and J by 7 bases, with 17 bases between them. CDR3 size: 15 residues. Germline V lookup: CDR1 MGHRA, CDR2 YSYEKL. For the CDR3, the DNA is TGCGCCAGCAGCCAGCCGGGGGTGCCCCCCAATACGCAGTATTTT. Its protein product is CASSQPGVPPNTQYF.

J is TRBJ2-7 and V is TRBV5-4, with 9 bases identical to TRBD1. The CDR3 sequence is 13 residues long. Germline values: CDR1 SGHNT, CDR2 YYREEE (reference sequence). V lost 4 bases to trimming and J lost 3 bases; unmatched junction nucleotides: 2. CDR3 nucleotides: TGTGCCAGCAGCCTGACAGGGGGCTACGAGCAGTACTTC. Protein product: CASSLTGGYEQYF. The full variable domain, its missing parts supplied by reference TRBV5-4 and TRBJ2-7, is ETGVTQSPTHLIKTRGQQVTLRCSSQSGHNTVSWYQQALGQGPQFIFQYYREEENGRGNFPPRFSGLQFPNYSSELNVNALELDDSALYLCASSLTGGYEQYFGPGTRLTVT.

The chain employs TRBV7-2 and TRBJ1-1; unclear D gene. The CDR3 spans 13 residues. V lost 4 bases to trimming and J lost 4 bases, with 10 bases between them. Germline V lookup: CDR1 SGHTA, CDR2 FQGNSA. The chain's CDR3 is CASSSTGSTEAFF. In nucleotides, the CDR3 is TGTGCCAGCAGCTCCACGGGGAGCACTGAAGCTTTCTTT.

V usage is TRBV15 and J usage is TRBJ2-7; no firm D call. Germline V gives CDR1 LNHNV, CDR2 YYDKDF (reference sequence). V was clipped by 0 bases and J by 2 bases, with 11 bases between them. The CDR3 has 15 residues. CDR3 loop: CATSRDRNRAYEQYF. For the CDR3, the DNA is TGTGCCACCAGCAGAGATCGGAACCGGGCCTACGAGCAGTACTTC.

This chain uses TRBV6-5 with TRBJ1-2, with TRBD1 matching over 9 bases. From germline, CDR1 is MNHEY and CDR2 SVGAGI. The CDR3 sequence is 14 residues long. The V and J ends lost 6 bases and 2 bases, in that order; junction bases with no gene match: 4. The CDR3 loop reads CASRSDRGNYGYTF. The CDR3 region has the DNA TGTGCCAGCAGGTCAGACAGGGGGAACTATGGCTACACCTTC.

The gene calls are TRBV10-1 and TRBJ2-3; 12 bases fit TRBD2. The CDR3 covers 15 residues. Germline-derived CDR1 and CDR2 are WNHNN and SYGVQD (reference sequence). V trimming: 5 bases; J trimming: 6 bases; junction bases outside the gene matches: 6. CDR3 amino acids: CASSPSGGARDTQYF. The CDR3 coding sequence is TGCGCCAGCAGTCCTAGCGGGGGGGCTCGGGATACGCAGTATTTT.

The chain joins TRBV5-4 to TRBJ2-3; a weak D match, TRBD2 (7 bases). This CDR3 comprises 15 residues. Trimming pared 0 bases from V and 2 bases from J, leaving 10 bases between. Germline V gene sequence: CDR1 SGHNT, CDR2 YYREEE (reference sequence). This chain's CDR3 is CASSLAGGHTDTQYF. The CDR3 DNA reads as TGTGCCAGCAGCTTGGCGGGGGGACACACAGATACGCAGTATTTT.

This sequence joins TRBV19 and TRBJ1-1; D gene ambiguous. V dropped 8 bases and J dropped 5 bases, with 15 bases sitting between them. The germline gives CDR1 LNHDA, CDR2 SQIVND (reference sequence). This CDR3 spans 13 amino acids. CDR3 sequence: CASSEGIGTEAFF. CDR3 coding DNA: TGTGCCAGTTCCGAGGGAATAGGGACTGAAGCTTTCTTT.

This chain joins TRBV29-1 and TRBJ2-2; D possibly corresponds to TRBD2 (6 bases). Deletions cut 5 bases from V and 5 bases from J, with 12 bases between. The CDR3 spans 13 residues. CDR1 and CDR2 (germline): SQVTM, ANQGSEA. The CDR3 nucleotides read TGCAGCGTTAACGAGGGAGGAACCGGGGAGCTGTTTTTT. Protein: CSVNEGGTGELFF.

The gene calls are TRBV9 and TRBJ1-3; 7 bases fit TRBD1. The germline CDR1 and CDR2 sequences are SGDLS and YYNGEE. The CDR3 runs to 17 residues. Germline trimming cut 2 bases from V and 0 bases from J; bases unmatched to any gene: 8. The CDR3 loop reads CASSVQNRGSSGNTIYF. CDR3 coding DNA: TGTGCCAGCAGCGTCCAGAACAGGGGCAGCTCTGGAAACACCATATATTTT.

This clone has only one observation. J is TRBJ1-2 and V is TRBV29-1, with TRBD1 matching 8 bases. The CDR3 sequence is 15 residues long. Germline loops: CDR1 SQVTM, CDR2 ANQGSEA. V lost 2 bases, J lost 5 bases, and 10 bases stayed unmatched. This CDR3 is CSVERSGQDFYGYTF. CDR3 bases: TGCAGCGTTGAACGCTCGGGACAGGACTTTTATGGCTACACCTTC.

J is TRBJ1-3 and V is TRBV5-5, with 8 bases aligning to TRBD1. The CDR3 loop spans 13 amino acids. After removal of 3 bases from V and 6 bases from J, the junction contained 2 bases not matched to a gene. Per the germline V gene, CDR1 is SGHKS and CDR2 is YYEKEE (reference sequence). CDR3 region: CASSSTGENTIYF. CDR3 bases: TGTGCCAGCAGCTCGACAGGGGAAAACACCATATATTTT.

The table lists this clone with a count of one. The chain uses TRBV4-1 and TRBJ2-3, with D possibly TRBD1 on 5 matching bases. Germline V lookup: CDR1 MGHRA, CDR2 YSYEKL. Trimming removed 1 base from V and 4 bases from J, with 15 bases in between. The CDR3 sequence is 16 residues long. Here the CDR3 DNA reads TGCGCCAGCAGCCAAGTTCCGGGTGGGGCTCCAGATACGCAGTATTTT. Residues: CASSQVPGGAPDTQYF.

CDR3 amino acids: CASSAQGQGAGNTIYF. The DNA of the CDR3 is TGTGCCAGCAGTGCCCAGGGACAGGGGGCCGGAAACACCATATATTTT. The chain employs TRBV6-1 and TRBJ1-3, with 12 nucleotides matching TRBD1. V lost 4 bases and J lost 4; bases outside the gene matches: 5. Germline V gene lookup returns CDR1 MNHNS and CDR2 SASEGT. This CDR3 comprises 16 residues.

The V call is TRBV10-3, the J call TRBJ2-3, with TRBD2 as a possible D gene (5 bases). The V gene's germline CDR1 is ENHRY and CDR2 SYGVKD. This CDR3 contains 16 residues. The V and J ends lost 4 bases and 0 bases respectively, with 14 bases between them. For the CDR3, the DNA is TGTGCCATCAGTGCTGGCGGAGGAAGTAGCACAGATACGCAGTATTTT. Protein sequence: CAISAGGGSSTDTQYF.

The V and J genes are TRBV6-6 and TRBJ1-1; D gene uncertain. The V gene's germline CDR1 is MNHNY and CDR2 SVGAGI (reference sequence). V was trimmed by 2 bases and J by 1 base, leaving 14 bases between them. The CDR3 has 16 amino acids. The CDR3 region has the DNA TGTGCCAGCAGTTACACAGCACCGTTAGGGAACACTGAAGCTTTCTTT. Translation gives CASSYTAPLGNTEAFF.

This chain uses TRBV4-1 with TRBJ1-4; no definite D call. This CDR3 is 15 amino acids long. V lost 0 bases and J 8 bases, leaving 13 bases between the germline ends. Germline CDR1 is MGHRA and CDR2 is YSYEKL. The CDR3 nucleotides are TGCGCCAGCAGCCAAGATGGGGAGGCTCGGGAAAAACTGTTTTTT. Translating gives CASSQDGEAREKLFF.

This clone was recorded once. CDR3 nucleotides: TGTGCCAGCAGCTTAGCATTCACAGATACGCAGTATTTT. Its translation is CASSLAFTDTQYF. The rearrangement joins TRBV11-2 to TRBJ2-3; D remains ambiguous. Germline lookup yields CDR1 SGHAT and CDR2 FQNNGV. V lost 1 base and J lost 2, with 4 bases in between. The CDR3 is 13 amino acids.

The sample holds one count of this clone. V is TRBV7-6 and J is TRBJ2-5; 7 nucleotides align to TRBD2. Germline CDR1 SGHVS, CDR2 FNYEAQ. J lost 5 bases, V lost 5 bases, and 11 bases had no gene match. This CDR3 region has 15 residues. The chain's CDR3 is CASSPQAGDFETQYF. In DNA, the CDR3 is TGTGCCAGCAGCCCCCAGGCGGGGGATTTCGAGACCCAGTACTTC. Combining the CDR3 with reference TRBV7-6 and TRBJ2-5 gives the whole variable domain GAGVSQSPRYKVTKRGQDVALRCDPISGHVSLYWYRQALGQGPEFLTYFNYEAQQDKSGLPNDRFSAERPEGSISTLTIQRTEQRDSAMYRCASSPQAGDFETQYFGPGTRLLVL.

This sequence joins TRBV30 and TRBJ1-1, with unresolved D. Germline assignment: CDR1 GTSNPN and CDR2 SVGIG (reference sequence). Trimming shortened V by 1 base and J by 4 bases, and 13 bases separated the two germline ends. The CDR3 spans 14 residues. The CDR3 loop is CAWSGGGLGTEAFF. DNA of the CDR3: TGTGCCTGGAGTGGAGGCGGCCTGGGCACTGAAGCTTTCTTT.

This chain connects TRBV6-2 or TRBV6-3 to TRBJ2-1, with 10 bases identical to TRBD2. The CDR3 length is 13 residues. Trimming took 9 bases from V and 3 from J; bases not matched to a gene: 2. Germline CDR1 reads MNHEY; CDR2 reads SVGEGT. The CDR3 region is CASSGGYYNEQFF. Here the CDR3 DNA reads TGTGCCAGTAGCGGGGGGTACTACAATGAGCAGTTCTTC.

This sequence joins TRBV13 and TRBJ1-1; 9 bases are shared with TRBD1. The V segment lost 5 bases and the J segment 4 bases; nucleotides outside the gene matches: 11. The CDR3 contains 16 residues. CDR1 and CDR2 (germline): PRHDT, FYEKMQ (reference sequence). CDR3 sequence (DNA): TGTGCCAGCAGCCCGTCACTTGGGACAGGGCCCACTGAAGCTTTCTTT. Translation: CASSPSLGTGPTEAFF.

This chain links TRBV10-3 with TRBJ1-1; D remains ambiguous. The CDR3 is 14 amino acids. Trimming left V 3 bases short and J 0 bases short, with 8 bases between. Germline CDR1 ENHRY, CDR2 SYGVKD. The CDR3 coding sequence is TGTGCCATCAGTGATGGCAGTATGAACACTGAAGCTTTCTTT. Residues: CAISDGSMNTEAFF.

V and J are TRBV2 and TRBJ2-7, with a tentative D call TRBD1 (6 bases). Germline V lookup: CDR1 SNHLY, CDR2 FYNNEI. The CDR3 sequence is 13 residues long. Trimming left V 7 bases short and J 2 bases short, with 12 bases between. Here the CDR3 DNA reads TGTGCCAGCAACAGGGCAGGGACCTACGAGCAGTACTTC. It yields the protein CASNRAGTYEQYF.

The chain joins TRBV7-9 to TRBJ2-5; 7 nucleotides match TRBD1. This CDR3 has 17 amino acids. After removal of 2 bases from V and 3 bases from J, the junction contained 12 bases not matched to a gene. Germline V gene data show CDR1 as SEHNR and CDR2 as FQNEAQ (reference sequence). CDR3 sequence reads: CASSLKGLGQPKETQYF. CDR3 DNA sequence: TGTGCCAGCAGCTTAAAAGGATTGGGACAGCCAAAAGAGACCCAGTACTTC.

CDR3 amino acids: CASGDRGMANEKLFF. CDR3 DNA sequence: TGTGCCAGCGGAGACAGGGGGATGGCTAATGAAAAACTGTTTTTT. The chain joins TRBV7-2 to TRBJ1-4; TRBD1 matches 9 bases. In germline, CDR1 is SGHTA, CDR2 FQGNSA. The length of the CDR3 is 15 residues. Trimming removed 8 bases from V and 3 bases from J; junction bases left unmatched: 7.

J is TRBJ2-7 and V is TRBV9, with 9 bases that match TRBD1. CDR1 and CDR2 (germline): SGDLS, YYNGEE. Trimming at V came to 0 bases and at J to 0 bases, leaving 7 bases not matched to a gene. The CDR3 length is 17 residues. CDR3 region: CASSVGGTGPFSYEQYF. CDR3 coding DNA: TGTGCCAGCAGCGTAGGGGGGACAGGGCCGTTCTCCTACGAGCAGTACTTC.

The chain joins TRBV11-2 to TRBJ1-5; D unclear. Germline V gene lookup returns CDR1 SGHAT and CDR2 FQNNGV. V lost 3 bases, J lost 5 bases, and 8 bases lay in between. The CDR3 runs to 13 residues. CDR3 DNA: TGTGCCAGCAGCTTTAGCTCTTATCAGCCCCAGCATTTT. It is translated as CASSFSSYQPQHF.